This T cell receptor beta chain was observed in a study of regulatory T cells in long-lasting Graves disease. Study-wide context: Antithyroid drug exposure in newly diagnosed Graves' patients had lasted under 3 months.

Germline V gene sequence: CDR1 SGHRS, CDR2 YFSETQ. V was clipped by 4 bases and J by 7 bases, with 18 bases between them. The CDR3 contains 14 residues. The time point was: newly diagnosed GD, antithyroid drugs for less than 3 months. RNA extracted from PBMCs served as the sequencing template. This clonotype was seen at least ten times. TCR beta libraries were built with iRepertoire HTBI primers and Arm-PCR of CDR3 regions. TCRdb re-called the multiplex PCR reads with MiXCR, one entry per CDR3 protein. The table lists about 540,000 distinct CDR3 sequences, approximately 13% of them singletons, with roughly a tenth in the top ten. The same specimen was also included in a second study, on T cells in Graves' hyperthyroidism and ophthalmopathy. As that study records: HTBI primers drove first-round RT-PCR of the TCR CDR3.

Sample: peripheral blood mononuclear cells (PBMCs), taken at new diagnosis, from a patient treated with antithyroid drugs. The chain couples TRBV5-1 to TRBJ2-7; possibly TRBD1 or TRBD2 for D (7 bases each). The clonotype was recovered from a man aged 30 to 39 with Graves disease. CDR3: CASSAGTTGAEQYF. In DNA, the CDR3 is TGCGCCAGCAGCGCCGGGACTACAGGGGCTGAGCAGTACTTC.